This paragraph reports one T cell receptor beta chain. Its antigen remains unidentified. Germline V gene data show CDR1 as SGHTA and CDR2 as FQGNSA. Losses at the gene ends were 4 bases for V and 4 bases for J; bases not matched to a gene: 12. This CDR3 is built from 16 residues. Only in-frame clones appear in the TCRdb table, and some are missing; sequencing was by immunoSEQ multiplex PCR. The sample has around 46,000 clones; 74% are singletons. These data belong to a study of vaccination effects on CD4 cells after COVID-19. Ahead of sequencing, the ViraFEST assay grew antigen-specific CD4+ T cells using viral peptide pools. The authors isolated CD4+ T cells after roughly eleven days of culture. Participants were given two doses of BNT162b2 or mRNA-1273 vaccine. Negative nucleocapsid antibody tests before and after vaccination confirmed no previous SARS-CoV-2 infection.

The chain couples TRBV7-2 to TRBJ1-1, with 7 bases matching TRBD1. The TCR originated in a human donor who received a COVID-19 vaccine. The specimen was CD4+ T cells from PBMCs cultured with HCoV-OC43 spike peptides, collected after COVID-19 vaccination. Subset here: HCoV-OC43 spike overlapping peptide pool stimulation. This chain's CDR3 is CASSSDFYRGFTEAFF. DNA of the CDR3: TGTGCCAGCAGCTCGGACTTCTACAGGGGATTCACTGAAGCTTTCTTT. The full variable domain, completed using reference TRBV7-2 and TRBJ1-1, is GAGVSQSPSNKVTEKGKDVELRCDPISGHTALYWYRQSLGQGLEFLIYFQGNSAPDKSGLPSDRFSAERTGGSVSTLTIQRTQQEDSAVYLCASSSDFYRGFTEAFFGQGTRLTVV.